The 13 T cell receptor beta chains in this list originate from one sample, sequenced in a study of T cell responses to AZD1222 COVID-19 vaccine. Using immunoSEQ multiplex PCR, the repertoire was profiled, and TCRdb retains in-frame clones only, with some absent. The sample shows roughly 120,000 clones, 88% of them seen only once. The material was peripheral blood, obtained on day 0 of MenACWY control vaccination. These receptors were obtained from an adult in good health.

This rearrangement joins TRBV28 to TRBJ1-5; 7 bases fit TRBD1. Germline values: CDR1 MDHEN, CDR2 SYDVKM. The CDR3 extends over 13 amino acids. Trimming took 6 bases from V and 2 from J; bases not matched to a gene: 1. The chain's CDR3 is CASRTGGNQPQHF. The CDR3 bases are TGTGCCAGCAGAACAGGGGGCAATCAGCCCCAGCATTTT.

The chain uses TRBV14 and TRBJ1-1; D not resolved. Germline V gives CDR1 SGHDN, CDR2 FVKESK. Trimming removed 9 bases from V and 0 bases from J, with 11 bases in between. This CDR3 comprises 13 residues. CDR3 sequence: CASRRGMNTEAFF. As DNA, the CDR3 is TGTGCCAGTAGACGGGGAATGAACACTGAAGCTTTCTTT.

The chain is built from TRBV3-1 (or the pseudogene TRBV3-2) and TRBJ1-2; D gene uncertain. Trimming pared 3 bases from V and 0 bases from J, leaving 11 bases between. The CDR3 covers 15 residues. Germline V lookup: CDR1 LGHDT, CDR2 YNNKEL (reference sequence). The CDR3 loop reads CASSHTRRTNYGYTF. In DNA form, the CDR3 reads TGTGCCAGCAGCCATACCCGGAGGACTAACTATGGCTACACCTTC.

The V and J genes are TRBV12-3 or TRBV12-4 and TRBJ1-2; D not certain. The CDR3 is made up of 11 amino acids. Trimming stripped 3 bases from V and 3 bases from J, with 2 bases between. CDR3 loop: CASSFDYGYTF. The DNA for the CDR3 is TGTGCCAGCAGTTTTGACTATGGCTACACCTTC.

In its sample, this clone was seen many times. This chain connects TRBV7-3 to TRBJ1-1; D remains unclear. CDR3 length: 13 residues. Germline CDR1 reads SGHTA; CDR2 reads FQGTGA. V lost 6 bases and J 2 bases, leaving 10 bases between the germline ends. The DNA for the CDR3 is TGTGCCAGCAGTCTAGGGTCAAACACTGAAGCTTTCTTT. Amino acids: CASSLGSNTEAFF.

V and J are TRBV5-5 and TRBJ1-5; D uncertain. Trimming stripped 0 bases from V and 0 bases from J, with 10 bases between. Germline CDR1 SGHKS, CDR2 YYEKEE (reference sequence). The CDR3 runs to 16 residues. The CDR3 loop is CASSLVYGNSNQPQHF. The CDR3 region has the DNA TGTGCCAGCAGCTTGGTATACGGAAATAGCAATCAGCCCCAGCATTTT.

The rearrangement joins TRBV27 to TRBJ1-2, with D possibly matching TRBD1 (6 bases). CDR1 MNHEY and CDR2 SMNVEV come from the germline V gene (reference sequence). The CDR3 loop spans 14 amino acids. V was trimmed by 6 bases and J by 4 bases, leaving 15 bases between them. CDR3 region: CASSRDKRLYGYTF. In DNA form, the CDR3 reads TGTGCCAGCAGCCGGGACAAGAGACTCTATGGCTACACCTTC.

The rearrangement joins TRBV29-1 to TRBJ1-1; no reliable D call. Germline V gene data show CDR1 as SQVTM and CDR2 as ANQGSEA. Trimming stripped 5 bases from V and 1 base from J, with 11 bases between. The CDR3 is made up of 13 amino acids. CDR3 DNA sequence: TGCAGCGTTCCTAGGGTAGCGAACACTGAAGCTTTCTTT. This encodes CSVPRVANTEAFF.

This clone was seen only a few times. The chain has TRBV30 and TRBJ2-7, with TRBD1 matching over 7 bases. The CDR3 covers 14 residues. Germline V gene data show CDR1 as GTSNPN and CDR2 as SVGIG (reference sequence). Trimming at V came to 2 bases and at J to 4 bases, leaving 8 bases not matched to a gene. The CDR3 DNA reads TGTGCCTGGAGTATGGGGACAGTGACTTACGAGCAGTACTTC. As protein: CAWSMGTVTYEQYF.

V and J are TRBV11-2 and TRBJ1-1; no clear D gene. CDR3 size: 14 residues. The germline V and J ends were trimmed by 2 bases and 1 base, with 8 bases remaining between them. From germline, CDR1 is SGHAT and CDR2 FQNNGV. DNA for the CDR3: TGTGCCAGCAGCTTACCGACGGAGAACACTGAAGCTTTCTTT. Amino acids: CASSLPTENTEAFF. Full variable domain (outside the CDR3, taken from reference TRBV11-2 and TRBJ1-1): EAGVAQSPRYKIIEKRQSVAFWCNPISGHATLYWYQQILGQGPKLLIQFQNNGVVDDSQLPKDRFSAERLKGVDSTLKIQPAKLEDSAVYLCASSLPTENTEAFFGQGTRLTVV.

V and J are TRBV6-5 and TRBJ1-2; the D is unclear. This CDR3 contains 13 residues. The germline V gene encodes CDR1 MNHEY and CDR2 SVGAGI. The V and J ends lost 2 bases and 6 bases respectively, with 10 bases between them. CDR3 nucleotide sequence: TGTGCCAGCAGTTACGGAGGGATAGATGGCTACACCTTC. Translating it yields CASSYGGIDGYTF.

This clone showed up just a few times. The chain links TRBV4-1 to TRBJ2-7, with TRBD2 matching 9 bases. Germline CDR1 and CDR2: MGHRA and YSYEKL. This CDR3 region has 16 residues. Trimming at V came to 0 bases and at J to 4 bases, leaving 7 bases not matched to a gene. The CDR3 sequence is CASSQDSSGSLYEQYF. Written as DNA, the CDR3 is TGCGCCAGCAGCCAAGATAGTAGCGGGAGTTTATACGAGCAGTACTTC.

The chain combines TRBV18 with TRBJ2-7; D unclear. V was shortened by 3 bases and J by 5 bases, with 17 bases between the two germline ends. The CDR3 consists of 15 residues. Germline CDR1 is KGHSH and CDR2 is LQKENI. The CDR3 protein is CASSPDIPFFDEQYF. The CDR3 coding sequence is TGTGCCAGCTCACCCGACATTCCTTTCTTCGACGAGCAGTACTTC.